This T cell receptor (beta chain) was profiled in a study of OX40 agonist ivuxolimab in advanced cancers. Measured with immunoSEQ multiplex PCR; TCRdb has only the in-frame clones, and not every one. The sample consists of about 40,000 clones, approximately 89% of them appearing once. The V segment lost 8 bases and the J segment 0 bases; nucleotides outside the gene matches: 12. The CDR3 length is 18 residues. CDR1 is WNHNN, CDR2 SYGVQD, per germline (reference sequence). V gene TRBV10-1 combines with J gene TRBJ2-1, with 11 bases identical to TRBD2. The origin of this receptor is an adult with an advanced solid tumor such as melanoma, head and neck, liver or kidney cancer. The material sequenced was CD4+ or CD8+ T cells sorted from blood, taken in a trial of the OX40 agonist ivuxolimab. The CDR3 DNA is TGCGCCAGCTCTGGCGGACTAGCGGGCCTGAGCTCCTACAATGAGCAGTTCTTC. This codes for CASSGGLAGLSSYNEQFF.